The rows below give T cell receptor beta chains drawn from one sample of a study of T-cell reconstitution after alpha-beta-depleted transplantation in children. TCRdb analysed the PCR reads with MiXCR anew, one entry per CDR3 protein. This table has about 830,000 distinct CDR3 sequences, roughly 15% appearing once. The source material was PBMCs, mostly from graft donor cells, sampled 360 days after TCRalphabeta/CD19-depleted stem cell transplant. These receptors came from a male patient younger than 18 who had a stem cell transplant for acute lymphoblastic leukemia, so the T cells may come from the graft donor. Both conserved end residues are part of each CDR3. D genes are given only for firm matches. Clone size, where shown, is once, few, many, or a class for clones that have expanded.

clone size	D gene	V gene	J gene	CDR3 DNA	CDR3 protein
many	NA	TRBV30	TRBJ2-7	TGTGCCTGGAGTGTACAGCAGGGGGGGCAGTACTTC	CAWSVQQGGQYF
many	TRBD1	TRBV11-2	TRBJ2-7	TGTGCCAGCAGCTTAATCCGGGACAGCACCTACGAGCAGTACTTC	CASSLIRDSTYEQYF
few	NA	TRBV5-8	TRBJ1-6	TGTGCCAGCAGCTTAAAGTGGGGAAACTCACCCCTCCACTTT	CASSLKWGNSPLHF
few	TRBD1	TRBV5-5	TRBJ1-5	TGTGCCAGCAGCTGGGGGACAGGGGTTCGACAGCCCCAGCATTTT	CASSWGTGVRQPQHF
few	TRBD1	TRBV24-1	TRBJ1-5	TGTGCCACCAGTGAAAGGAGACAGGGGGCGAACAATCAGCCCCAGCATTTT	CATSERRQGANNQPQHF
many	TRBD2	TRBV6-5	TRBJ2-7	TGTGCCAGCAGTTATAAGGGACTAGCGTATCACGAGCAGTACTTC	CASSYKGLAYHEQYF
many	NA	TRBV29-1	TRBJ2-2	TGCAGCGTTGACATAGGGGAGTTCGGGGAGCTGTTTTTT	CSVDIGEFGELFF
many	TRBD2	TRBV15	TRBJ2-1	TGTGCCACCAGCGCTGGGACTAGTCGGAATGAGCAGTTCTTC	CATSAGTSRNEQFF
NA	NA	TRBV10-1	TRBJ2-5	TGCGCCAGCAGTGAGCATCAGGGTGGGGAGACCCAGTACTTC	CASSEHQGGETQYF
NA	NA	TRBV18	TRBJ1-2	TGTGCCAGCTCACTTCTCGACCGGCCCCGGGCCTGGGGCTACACCTTC	CASSLLDRPRAWGYTF
few	TRBD2	TRBV4-1	TRBJ2-7	TGCGCCAGCAGCCAACCCGGGACTAGCGGGACGCAGGGCGAGCAGTACTTC	CASSQPGTSGTQGEQYF
few	TRBD1	TRBV20-1	TRBJ2-7	TGCAGTGCTAGAGATCTAGGGGACAGCTCCTACGAGCAGTACTTC	CSARDLGDSSYEQYF
NA	NA	TRBV29-1	TRBJ2-7	TGCAGCGTCCCCTCAAGCGGCTACGAGCAGTACTTC	CSVPSSGYEQYF
few	NA	TRBV6-5	TRBJ2-1	TGTGCCAGCAGTTCGCTGGATCACTCCTACAATGAGCAGTTCTTC	CASSSLDHSYNEQFF
NA	NA	TRBV7-8	TRBJ2-6	TGTGCCAGCAGCCCCCACGGGGGCTCTGGGGCCAACGTCCTGACTTTC	CASSPHGGSGANVLTF
NA	TRBD2	TRBV7-9	TRBJ2-1	TGTGCCAGCAGCTTTCTTCCCACTAGCGCCTACAATGAGCAGTTCTTC	CASSFLPTSAYNEQFF
few	TRBD1	TRBV5-1	TRBJ2-7	TGCGCCAGCAGCTTGGTGGGGACAGACGAGCAGTACTTC	CASSLVGTDEQYF
NA	TRBD2	TRBV24-1	TRBJ2-1	TGTGCCACCAGTCCCACCGGGACTAGCGGGATGAGAGAGCAGTTCTTC	CATSPTGTSGMREQFF
few	TRBD2	TRBV2	TRBJ2-1	TGTGCCATTCCTGGACTAGCAAACTACAATGAGCAGTTCTTC	CAIPGLANYNEQFF
NA	NA	TRBV5-1	TRBJ2-1	TGCGCCAGCAGCTTGGCGGGGGGGAACAGGGGAACCTACAATGAGCAGTTCTTC	CASSLAGGNRGTYNEQFF
NA	NA	TRBV3-1	TRBJ2-7	TGTGCCAGCAGCCAAGATATTGGGAGCCCCTACGAGCAGTACTTC	CASSQDIGSPYEQYF
many	TRBD2	TRBV28	TRBJ2-3	TGTGCCAGCAGAGCGGGAGGGCCGGCAGATACGCAGTATTTT	CASRAGGPADTQYF
many	TRBD2	TRBV7-8	TRBJ2-1	TGTGCCAGCACCAAGACTAGCGGGCTGTACAATGAGCAGTTCTTC	CASTKTSGLYNEQFF
few	NA	TRBV2	TRBJ1-1	TGTGCCAGCAGTCAGGGTTTAGGCACTGAAGCTTTCTTT	CASSQGLGTEAFF
NA	NA	TRBV12-3/TRBV12-4	TRBJ2-6	TGTGCCAGCACCCAGGAGGGGGGCCCTGGGGCCAACGTCCTGACTTTC	CASTQEGGPGANVLTF
few	NA	TRBV4-1	TRBJ2-7	TGCGCCAGCAGCCAAGAGGGGCAGCGCTCCTACGAGCAGTACTTC	CASSQEGQRSYEQYF
many	TRBD2	TRBV4-1	TRBJ2-1	TGCGCCAGCAGCACTTCTTACTCCGGGACTAGCGGTGGGATCAATGAGCAGTTCTTC	CASSTSYSGTSGGINEQFF
NA	NA	TRBV20-1	TRBJ2-4	TGCAGTGCCGATGGTTCCCGGGACAGCGGGTCGTCGGCCAAAAACATTCAGTACTTC	CSADGSRDSGSSAKNIQYF
NA	NA	TRBV10-1	TRBJ2-7	TGCGCCAGCAGTGAGTCGTCCACTAGGATCTACGAGCAGTACTTC	CASSESSTRIYEQYF
NA	TRBD2	TRBV5-1	TRBJ2-1	TGCGCCAGCAGCTTGACTAGCGGCACTCTCTCCTACAATGAGCAGTTCTTC	CASSLTSGTLSYNEQFF
few	TRBD1	TRBV2	TRBJ1-4	TGTGCCAGCAGTTCCACAGGGGGCTATGGTGAAAAACTGTTTTTT	CASSSTGGYGEKLFF
NA	NA	TRBV3-1	TRBJ2-7	TGTGCCAGCAGCCAGCGCGCAGGGGGGATCGAGCAGTACTTC	CASSQRAGGIEQYF
many	NA	TRBV7-8	TRBJ2-3	TGTGCCAGCAGCTTAGCCCGACTGATCACAGATACGCAGTATTTT	CASSLARLITDTQYF
NA	NA	TRBV4-1	TRBJ2-2	TGCGCCAGCAGCCATGGGGAGGCGGACACCGGGGAGCTGTTTTTT	CASSHGEADTGELFF
NA	TRBD2	TRBV27	TRBJ2-1	TGTGCCAGCAGACATATAACTAGCGGACACAATGAGCAGTTCTTC	CASRHITSGHNEQFF
NA	TRBD1	TRBV6-5	TRBJ2-1	TGTGCCAGCAGCTTAACTAGACAGGGCCACAATGAGCAGTTCTTC	CASSLTRQGHNEQFF
few	NA	TRBV29-1	TRBJ2-7	TGCAGCGTTCCCCTAGGGTCCGAGCAGTACTTC	CSVPLGSEQYF
few	TRBD1	TRBV7-8	TRBJ1-1	TGTGCCAGCAGCTTAGTACTAGCTCTCTCGGACAGGGGGCTGAACACTGAAGCTTTCTTT	CASSLVLALSDRGLNTEAFF
few	NA	TRBV2	TRBJ2-5	TGTGCCAGCAGTTCTGACAGTAAAGAGACCCAGTACTTC	CASSSDSKETQYF
NA	NA	TRBV5-1	TRBJ1-1	TGCGCCAGCAGCTTGCTCCCGATTTCCCTTATATACACTGAAGCTTTCTTT	CASSLLPISLIYTEAFF
NA	NA	TRBV12-3/TRBV12-4	TRBJ1-5	TGTGCCAGCGGCCCCTTAAATCAGCCCCAGCATTTT	CASGPLNQPQHF
NA	NA	TRBV12-3/TRBV12-4	TRBJ2-7	TGTGCCAGCAGTTTAGTACCCTCGGCCGAGCAGTACTTC	CASSLVPSAEQYF
NA	NA	TRBV19	TRBJ1-1	TGTGCCAGTAGTATAGGGTCGGGGCTCGACACTGAAGCTTTCTTT	CASSIGSGLDTEAFF
NA	TRBD2	TRBV11-2	TRBJ2-2	TGTGCCAGCAGCTGGACTAGCGGAAGGACCGGGGAGCTGTTTTTT	CASSWTSGRTGELFF
few	TRBD1	TRBV7-3	TRBJ1-2	TGTGCCAGCGCACCTGGACAGGGGCTGGGGAGCTACACCTTC	CASAPGQGLGSYTF
few	TRBD2	TRBV5-1	TRBJ2-1	TGCGCCAGCGGACTGCTCAACAGCGGGAGCAATGAGCAGTTCTTC	CASGLLNSGSNEQFF
NA	NA	TRBV4-1	TRBJ2-7	TGCGCCAGCAGCCCTACCGGGACGGGCTACGAGCAGTCCTTC	CASSPTGTGYEQSF
few	TRBD2	TRBV20-1	TRBJ2-5	TGCAGTGCTAGAAGGCTAGCGGGAGGAGAGACCCAGTACTTC	CSARRLAGGETQYF
few	NA	TRBV2	TRBJ2-7	TGTGCCAGCCTCCAAGACGGAGGCTACGAGCAGTACTTC	CASLQDGGYEQYF
NA	NA	TRBV20-1	TRBJ1-1	TGCAGTGCTAGGGCCTCCCTCAGGGCTTTCTTT	CSARASLRAFF
few	NA	TRBV5-6	TRBJ1-5	TGTGCCAGCAGCAGGGGGTGGGAGCAGCCCCAGCATTTT	CASSRGWEQPQHF
NA	TRBD1	TRBV15	TRBJ2-2	TGTGCCACCACCTACGCTTTCCGGGACAGGGTCGTCGAATTGGAGCTGTTTTTT	CATTYAFRDRVVELELFF